This section outlines one T cell receptor (beta chain) sequence together with its context. The antigen is not known. The data were obtained in a study of cytomegalovirus exposure and HLA in healthy donors. Study-wide findings and caveats: The authors enumerated some 160 TCR beta chains as linked to cytomegalovirus. HLA alleles were associated with 17,000 or so TCR beta sequences in a later analysis at 0.05 false discovery rate. Later genetic work tied a missense DCLRE1C variant to beta-chain V and J trimming.

This PCR relied on a set of 60 Vbeta primers and 13 Jbeta primers. Clones were read by immunoSEQ multiplex PCR, and TCRdb kept only the in-frame ones, dropping some. Here the sample spans 120,000 or so clones, approximately 80% being singletons. V lost 6 bases, J lost 3 bases, and 3 bases stayed unmatched. The CDR3 runs to 13 residues. In germline, CDR1 is MNHEY, CDR2 SVGAGI. This clonotype was obtained from a woman aged 40-49 years in good health and CMV-seronegative. The material sequenced was PBMCs. The J gene is TRBJ2-7, the V gene TRBV6-5; 9 nucleotides align to TRBD2. In nucleotides, the CDR3 is TGTGCCAGCAGGGGTAGCGGGAGCTACGAGCAGTACTTC. Its protein product is CASRGSGSYEQYF.